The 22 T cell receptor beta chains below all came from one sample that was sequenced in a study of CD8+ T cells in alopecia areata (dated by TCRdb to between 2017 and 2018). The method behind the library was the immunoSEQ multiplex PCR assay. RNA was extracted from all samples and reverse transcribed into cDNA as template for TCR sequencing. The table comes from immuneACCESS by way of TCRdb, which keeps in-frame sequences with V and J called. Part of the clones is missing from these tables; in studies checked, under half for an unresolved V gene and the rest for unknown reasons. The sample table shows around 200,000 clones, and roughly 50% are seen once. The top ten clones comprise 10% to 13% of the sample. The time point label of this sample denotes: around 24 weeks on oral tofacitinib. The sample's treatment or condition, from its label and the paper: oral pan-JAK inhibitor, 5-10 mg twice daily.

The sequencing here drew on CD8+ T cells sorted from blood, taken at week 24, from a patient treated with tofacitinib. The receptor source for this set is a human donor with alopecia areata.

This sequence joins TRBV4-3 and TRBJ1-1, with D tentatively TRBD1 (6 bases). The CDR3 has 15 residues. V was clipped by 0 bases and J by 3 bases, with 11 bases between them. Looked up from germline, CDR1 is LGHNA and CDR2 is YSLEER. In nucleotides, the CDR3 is TGCGCCAGCAGCCAAGATCACAGGGCCTACACTGAAGCTTTCTTT. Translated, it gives CASSQDHRAYTEAFF.

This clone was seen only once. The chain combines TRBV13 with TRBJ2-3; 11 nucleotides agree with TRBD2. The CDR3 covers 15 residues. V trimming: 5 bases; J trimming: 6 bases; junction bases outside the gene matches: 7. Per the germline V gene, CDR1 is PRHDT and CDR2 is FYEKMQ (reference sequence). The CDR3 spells CASSPGLAEGDTQYF. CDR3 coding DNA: TGTGCCAGCAGCCCGGGACTAGCGGAGGGGGATACGCAGTATTTT.

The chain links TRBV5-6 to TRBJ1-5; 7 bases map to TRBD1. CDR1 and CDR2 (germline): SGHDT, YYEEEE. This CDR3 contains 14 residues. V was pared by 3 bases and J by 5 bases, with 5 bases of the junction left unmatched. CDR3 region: CASSSGQLHQPQHF. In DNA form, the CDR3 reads TGTGCCAGCAGCTCGGGACAGCTTCATCAGCCCCAGCATTTT.

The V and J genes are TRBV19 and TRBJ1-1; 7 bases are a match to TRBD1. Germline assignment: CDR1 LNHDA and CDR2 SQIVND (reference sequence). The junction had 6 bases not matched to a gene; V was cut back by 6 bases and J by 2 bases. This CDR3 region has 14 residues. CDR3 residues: CASRTGTDNTEAFF. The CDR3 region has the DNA TGTGCCAGTAGGACCGGGACAGACAACACTGAAGCTTTCTTT. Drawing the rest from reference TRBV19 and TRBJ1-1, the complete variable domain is DGGITQSPKYLFRKEGQNVTLSCEQNLNHDAMYWYRQDPGQGLRLIYYSQIVNDFQKGDIAEGYSVSREKKESFPLTVTSAQKNPTAFYLCASRTGTDNTEAFFGQGTRLTVV.

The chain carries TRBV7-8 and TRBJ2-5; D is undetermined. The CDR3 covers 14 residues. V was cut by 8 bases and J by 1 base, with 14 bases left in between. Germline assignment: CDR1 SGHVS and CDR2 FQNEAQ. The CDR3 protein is CASYHPGFQETQYF. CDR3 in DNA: TGTGCCAGCTACCATCCTGGGTTCCAAGAGACCCAGTACTTC.

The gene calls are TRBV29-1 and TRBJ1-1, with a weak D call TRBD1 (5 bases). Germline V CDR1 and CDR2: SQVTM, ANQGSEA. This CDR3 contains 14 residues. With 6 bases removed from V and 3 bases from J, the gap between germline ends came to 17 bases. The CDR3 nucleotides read TGCAGCGTGAAGGTTGGGGGTATAGACACTGAAGCTTTCTTT. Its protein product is CSVKVGGIDTEAFF.

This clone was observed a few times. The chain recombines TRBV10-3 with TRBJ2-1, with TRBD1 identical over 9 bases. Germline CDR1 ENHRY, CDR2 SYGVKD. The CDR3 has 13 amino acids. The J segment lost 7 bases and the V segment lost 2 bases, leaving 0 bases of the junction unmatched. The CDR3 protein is CAISEGQGNEQFF. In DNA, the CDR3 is TGTGCCATCAGTGAGGGACAGGGGAATGAGCAGTTCTTC.

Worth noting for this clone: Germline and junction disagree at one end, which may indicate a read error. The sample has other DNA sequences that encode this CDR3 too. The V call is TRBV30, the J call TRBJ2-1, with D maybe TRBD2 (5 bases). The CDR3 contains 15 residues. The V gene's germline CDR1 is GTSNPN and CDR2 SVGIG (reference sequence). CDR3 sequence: CAWSAAQKSSSAGFF. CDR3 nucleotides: TGCGCCTGGAGTGCAGCTCAAAAATCGAGTTCCGCGGGGTTCTTC.

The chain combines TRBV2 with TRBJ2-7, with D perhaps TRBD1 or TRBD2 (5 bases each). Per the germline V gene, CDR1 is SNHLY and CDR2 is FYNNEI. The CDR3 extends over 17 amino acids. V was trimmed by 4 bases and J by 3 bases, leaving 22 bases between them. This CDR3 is CASSVPVRGAGGYEQYF. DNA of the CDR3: TGTGCCAGCAGTGTGCCGGTTAGGGGAGCCGGAGGCTACGAGCAGTACTTC.

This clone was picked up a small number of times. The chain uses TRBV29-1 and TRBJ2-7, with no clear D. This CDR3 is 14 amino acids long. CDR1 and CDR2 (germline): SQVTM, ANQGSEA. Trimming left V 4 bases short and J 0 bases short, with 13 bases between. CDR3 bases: TGCAGCGTTGTGAGTGCGGAAAGCTCCTACGAGCAGTACTTC. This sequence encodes CSVVSAESSYEQYF.

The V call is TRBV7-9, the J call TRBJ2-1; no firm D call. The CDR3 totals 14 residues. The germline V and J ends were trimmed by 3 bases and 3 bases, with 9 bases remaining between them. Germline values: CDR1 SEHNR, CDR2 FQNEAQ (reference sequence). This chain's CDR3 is CASSLMNSYNEQFF. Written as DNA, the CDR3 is TGTGCCAGCAGCTTGATGAACAGCTACAATGAGCAGTTCTTC. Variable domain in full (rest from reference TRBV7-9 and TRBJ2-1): DTGVSQNPRHKITKRGQNVTFRCDPISEHNRLYWYRQTLGQGPEFLTYFQNEAQLEKSRLLSDRFSAERPKGSFSTLEIQRTEQGDSAMYLCASSLMNSYNEQFFGPGTRLTVL.

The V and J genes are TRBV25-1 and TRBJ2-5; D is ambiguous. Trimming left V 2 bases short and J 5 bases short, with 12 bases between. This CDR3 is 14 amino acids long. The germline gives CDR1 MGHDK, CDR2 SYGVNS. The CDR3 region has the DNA TGTGCCAGCAGTGAAGTATCCGGGTCCGAGACCCAGTACTTC. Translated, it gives CASSEVSGSETQYF.

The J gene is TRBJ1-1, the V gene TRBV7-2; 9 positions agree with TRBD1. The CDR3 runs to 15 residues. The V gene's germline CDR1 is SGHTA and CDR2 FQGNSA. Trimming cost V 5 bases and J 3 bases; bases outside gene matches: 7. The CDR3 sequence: CASSQTDRGDTEAFF. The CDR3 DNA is TGTGCCAGCAGCCAAACAGACAGGGGGGACACTGAAGCTTTCTTT.

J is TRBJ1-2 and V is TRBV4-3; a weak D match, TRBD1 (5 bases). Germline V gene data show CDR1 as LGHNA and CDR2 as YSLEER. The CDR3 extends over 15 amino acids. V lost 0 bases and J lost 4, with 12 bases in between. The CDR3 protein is CASSQDRDSFYGYTF. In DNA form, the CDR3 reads TGCGCCAGCAGCCAAGATAGGGACTCCTTCTATGGCTACACCTTC.

CDR3 residues: CAWSVSVTGELFF. The CDR3 nucleotides read TGTGCCTGGAGTGTTTCTGTGACCGGGGAGCTGTTTTTT. The rearrangement uses TRBV30 and TRBJ2-2, with no clear D. The V end lost 0 bases, the J end lost 5 bases, and 7 bases lay between the germline ends. CDR1 is GTSNPN, CDR2 SVGIG, per germline (reference sequence). The CDR3 extends over 13 amino acids.

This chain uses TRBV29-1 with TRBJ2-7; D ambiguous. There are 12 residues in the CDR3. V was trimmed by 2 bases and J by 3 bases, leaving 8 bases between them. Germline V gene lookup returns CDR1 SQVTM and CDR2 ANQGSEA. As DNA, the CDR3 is TGCAGCGTTGAAACTGAGGACTACGAGCAGTACTTC. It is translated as CSVETEDYEQYF.

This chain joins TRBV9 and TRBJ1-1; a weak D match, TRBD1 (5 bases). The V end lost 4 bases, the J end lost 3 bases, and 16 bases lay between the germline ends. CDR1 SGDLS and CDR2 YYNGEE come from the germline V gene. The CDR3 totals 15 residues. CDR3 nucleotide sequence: TGTGCCAGCAGCCCTAGTGGGGGGATTGACACTGAAGCTTTCTTT. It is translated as CASSPSGGIDTEAFF.

The CDR3 here is CASSPRQGRRTGELFF. The CDR3 DNA sequence: TGTGCCAGCAGCCCCCGCCAGGGGAGAAGGACCGGGGAGCTGTTTTTT. The rearrangement joins TRBV7-8 to TRBJ2-2, with a possible D match to TRBD1 (6 bases). Germline CDR1 and CDR2: SGHVS and FQNEAQ. V was trimmed by 5 bases and J by 5 bases, leaving 18 bases between them. This CDR3 spans 16 amino acids.

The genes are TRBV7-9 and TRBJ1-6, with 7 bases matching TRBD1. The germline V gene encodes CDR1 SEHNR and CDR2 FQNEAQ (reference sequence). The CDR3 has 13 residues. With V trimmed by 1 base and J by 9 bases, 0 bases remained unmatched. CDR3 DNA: TGTGCCAGCAGCTTAGACAGGGGTTCACCCCTCCACTTT. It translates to CASSLDRGSPLHF.

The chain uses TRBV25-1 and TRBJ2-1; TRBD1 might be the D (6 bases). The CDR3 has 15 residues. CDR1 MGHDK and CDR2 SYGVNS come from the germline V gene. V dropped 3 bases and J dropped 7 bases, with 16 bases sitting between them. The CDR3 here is CASSDLFTGKNEQFF. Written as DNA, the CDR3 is TGTGCCAGCAGTGATCTGTTTACAGGGAAGAATGAGCAGTTCTTC.

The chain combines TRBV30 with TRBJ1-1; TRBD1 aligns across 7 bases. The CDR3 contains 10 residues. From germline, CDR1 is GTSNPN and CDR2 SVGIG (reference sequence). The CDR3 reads CAYRGTEAFF. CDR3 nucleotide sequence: TGTGCATACAGGGGAACTGAAGCTTTCTTT.

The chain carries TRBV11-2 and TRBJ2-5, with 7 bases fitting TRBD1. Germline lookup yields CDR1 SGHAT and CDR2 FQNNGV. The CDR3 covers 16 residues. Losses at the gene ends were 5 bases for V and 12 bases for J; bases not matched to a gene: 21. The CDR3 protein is CASSQTQGLDSGPEYF. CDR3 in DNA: TGTGCCAGCAGCCAAACACAGGGGCTGGACTCGGGCCCGGAGTACTTC.